A selection of T cell receptor beta chains follows, all from one sample in a study of blood T cell repertoires in COVID-19. Profiled with immunoSEQ multiplex PCR; TCRdb holds only in-frame clones, not every one. The table has around 170,000 clones, around 72% seen once; the top ten hold approximately 3%. Sequenced sample: peripheral blood. Receptor source: an elderly woman with acute or convalescent COVID-19. The CDR3 runs from the conserved cysteine through the conserved F or W. Fields, in order: J gene, clone size, V gene, D gene, CDR3 DNA, CDR3 protein. D genes are given only for firm matches. Size tells how often a clone was seen (once, few, many) or the class of an expanded clone, and some rows leave it out.

TRBJ2-1	once	TRBV5-1	TRBD2	TGCGCCAGCAGCCCCACCTTAGCGGGAGAGGCGGGTGAGCAGTTCTTC	CASSPTLAGEAGEQFF
TRBJ1-2	-	TRBV28	TRBD1	TGTGCCAGCAGTAATACCGGGACAGGGATTGGCTACACCTTC	CASSNTGTGIGYTF
TRBJ1-3	-	TRBV7-9	-	TGTGCCAGCAGCCTTCGTCGGGGGAACACCATATATTTT	CASSLRRGNTIYF
TRBJ2-1	-	TRBV5-1	TRBD2	TGCGCCAGCGAAGAGGGGTCAAGCGGGGGAGAGCAGTTCTTC	CASEEGSSGGEQFF
TRBJ2-1	-	TRBV7-8	TRBD1	TGTGCCAGCAGCCCCGGGACAGGGGTCTACAATGAGCAGTTCTTC	CASSPGTGVYNEQFF
TRBJ2-2	-	TRBV9	-	TGTGCCAGCAGCCCCCGAGGCGGGCCACCTGAAGGGGAGCTGTTTTTT	CASSPRGGPPEGELFF
TRBJ2-7	-	TRBV19	TRBD1	TGTGCCAGTAGCAAAGAGACAGGGTACCGCTACGAGCAGTACTTC	CASSKETGYRYEQYF
TRBJ2-7	-	TRBV28	-	TGTGCCAGCACCTATCCGAGTTCCTACGAGCAGTACTTC	CASTYPSSYEQYF
TRBJ1-3	-	TRBV5-1	-	TGCGCCAGCAGCTCGCAGGGGATAAGTGGAAACACCATATATTTT	CASSSQGISGNTIYF
TRBJ1-5	-	TRBV5-1	TRBD1	TGCGCCAGCAGCGTTTCGGGACAGAGCAATCAGCCCCAGCATTTT	CASSVSGQSNQPQHF